The rows below give T cell receptor beta chains drawn from one sample of a study of T cells after yellow fever vaccination. MiXCR, run by TCRdb on the 5' RACE reads, gives a single entry per CDR3 protein. This table has 150,000 or so distinct CDR3 sequences, under 7.5% appearing once. The material sequenced was CD4+ T cells sorted from PBMCs, taken 5 to 6 days after the first yellow fever vaccination. Every receptor here comes from a young man who received the YFV17D yellow fever vaccine. The CDR3 runs from the conserved cysteine through the conserved F or W. Each record gives: D gene, clone size, V gene, J gene, CDR3 protein, CDR3 DNA. The D gene is left open where the match is weak. Rows may omit the clone size; those that give it use once, few, many or a size class.

TRBD2	few	TRBV23-1	TRBJ2-3	CASSQPARGLAGGPTSTDTQYF	TGCGCCAGCAGTCAACCTGCCCGGGGACTAGCGGGGGGGCCCACTAGCACAGATACGCAGTATTTT
NA	many	TRBV7-2	TRBJ2-2	CASSLAGGNTGELFF	TGTGCCAGCAGCTTAGCGGGGGGGAACACCGGGGAGCTGTTTTTT
TRBD1	few	TRBV28	TRBJ2-2	CASSYRQGFPGELFF	TGTGCCAGCAGTTACCGACAGGGTTTCCCCGGGGAGCTGTTTTTT
TRBD1	many	TRBV12-3/TRBV12-4	TRBJ2-1	CASRNRGRYDNEQFF	TGTGCCAGCAGGAACAGGGGACGCTATGACAATGAGCAGTTCTTC
NA	few	TRBV6-6	TRBJ1-2	CACNWLEDGYTF	TGTGCCTGCAATTGGCTGGAAGATGGCTACACCTTC
NA	many	TRBV7-9	TRBJ2-7	CASRSGATYEQYF	TGTGCCAGCAGGTCGGGGGCGACCTACGAGCAGTACTTC
NA	NA	TRBV7-6	TRBJ2-5	CASSLGAGLSLETQYF	TGTGCCAGCAGCTTAGGGGCAGGTCTCTCTTTAGAGACCCAGTACTTC
NA	many	TRBV12-3/TRBV12-4	TRBJ1-2	CASSSQGRNYGYTF	TGTGCCAGCAGTTCACAGGGTAGGAACTATGGCTACACCTTC
TRBD2	few	TRBV20-1	TRBJ2-7	CSARSLAGESSYEQYF	TGCAGTGCTAGAAGTCTAGCGGGCGAAAGCTCCTACGAGCAGTACTTC
NA	NA	TRBV20-1	TRBJ1-4	CSARSGYNEKLFF	TGCAGTGCTAGGTCAGGGTATAATGAAAAACTGTTTTTT
NA	many	TRBV9	TRBJ2-1	CASSVGPLRWGEQFF	TGTGCCAGCAGCGTAGGCCCCCTCAGATGGGGGGAGCAGTTCTTC
NA	many	TRBV20-1	TRBJ2-7	CSARRMGVAYEQYF	TGCAGTGCTAGACGGATGGGGGTGGCCTACGAGCAGTACTTC
NA	few	TRBV7-9	TRBJ2-5	CASSPQVQETQYF	TGTGCCAGCAGCCCCCAGGTGCAAGAGACCCAGTACTTC
NA	many	TRBV4-3	TRBJ1-1	CASSQHDSGDTEAFF	TGCGCCAGCAGCCAACATGACAGCGGGGACACTGAAGCTTTCTTT
TRBD2	many	TRBV6-2/TRBV6-3	TRBJ2-3	CATTPTSGPLGTQYF	TGTGCCACTACTCCGACTAGCGGGCCCCTGGGTACGCAGTATTTT
NA	many	TRBV28	TRBJ1-4	CASRSGGEKLFF	TGTGCCAGCAGAAGCGGGGGAGAAAAACTGTTTTTT
NA	many	TRBV4-1	TRBJ1-5	CASSQEAANQPQHF	TGCGCCAGCAGCCAAGAGGCTGCCAATCAGCCCCAGCATTTT
NA	once	TRBV5-5	TRBJ1-6	CASSLLGGDSPLHF	TGTGCCAGCAGCTTGTTAGGGGGGGATTCACCCCTCCACTTT
TRBD1	many	TRBV5-1	TRBJ1-1	CASSSGQGLSEAFF	TGCGCCAGCAGCTCCGGACAGGGACTTTCCGAAGCTTTCTTT
NA	few	TRBV5-4	TRBJ2-5	CASSLPPSAQYF	TGTGCCAGCAGCCTGCCACCCAGCGCCCAGTACTTC
NA	many	TRBV28	TRBJ2-5	CASSRTRGKETQYF	TGTGCCAGCAGCCGGACTCGGGGCAAAGAGACCCAGTACTTC
NA	NA	TRBV20-1	TRBJ1-2	CSARLLGGASANPNYGYTF	TGCAGTGCTAGACTACTTGGGGGGGCCTCTGCCAACCCTAACTATGGCTACACCTTC
TRBD1	few	TRBV10-3	TRBJ2-6	CAISQTGGAGANVLTF	TGTGCCATCAGTCAGACAGGGGGAGCTGGGGCCAACGTCCTGACTTTC
NA	NA	TRBV11-2	TRBJ1-2	CASSPRQPAGSYTF	TGTGCCAGCAGCCCTAGACAGCCGGCGGGGAGCTACACCTTC
NA	many	TRBV7-3	TRBJ1-6	CASSFPGQTNSPLHF	TGTGCCAGCAGCTTCCCCGGACAGACTAATTCACCCCTCCACTTT
TRBD1	few	TRBV9	TRBJ1-2	CASSSKDRGLNYGYTF	TGTGCCAGCAGCTCGAAAGACAGGGGTCTAAACTATGGCTACACCTTC
TRBD1	NA	TRBV3-1	TRBJ1-1	CASSQDWTGAEAFF	TGTGCCAGCAGCCAAGATTGGACAGGGGCTGAAGCTTTCTTT
NA	few	TRBV18	TRBJ2-3	CASSPRLSTDTQYF	TGTGCCAGCTCACCACGACTATCCACAGATACGCAGTATTTT
NA	many	TRBV10-3	TRBJ2-1	CAISVAGRRLTHNEQFF	TGTGCCATCAGTGTGGCGGGGCGCCGCCTTACCCACAATGAGCAGTTCTTC
TRBD2	many	TRBV20-1	TRBJ2-3	CSAKRGEFYTDTQYF	TGCAGTGCTAAGCGGGGAGAATTCTACACAGATACGCAGTATTTT
TRBD2	many	TRBV7-9	TRBJ2-2	CASSLGTSGGNTGELFF	TGTGCCAGCAGCCTCGGGACTAGCGGGGGAAACACCGGGGAGCTGTTTTTT
TRBD2	many	TRBV5-1	TRBJ2-3	CASSWGGGATQYF	TGCGCCAGCAGCTGGGGCGGGGGGGCTACGCAGTATTTT
NA	few	TRBV4-2	TRBJ2-3	CASSQERVAVDTQYF	TGTGCCAGCAGCCAAGAGAGGGTAGCTGTAGATACGCAGTATTTT
TRBD1	NA	TRBV5-1	TRBJ1-2	CASSSPPGQLDGYTF	TGCGCCAGCAGCTCGCCACCGGGACAGCTCGATGGCTACACCTTC
NA	few	TRBV5-6	TRBJ1-5	CASSLSGAGHQPQHF	TGTGCCAGCAGCTTATCCGGGGCCGGGCATCAGCCCCAGCATTTT
NA	few	TRBV9	TRBJ1-2	CASSPSSGEGNYGYTF	TGTGCCAGCAGCCCTTCCTCGGGAGAGGGGAACTATGGCTACACCTTC
NA	few	TRBV11-2	TRBJ2-3	CASSLLLADTQYF	TGTGCCAGCAGCTTATTGCTAGCGGATACGCAGTATTTT
NA	few	TRBV11-1	TRBJ2-5	CASSLSSGLANVAETQYF	TGTGCCAGCAGCTTGTCATCCGGGCTAGCAAATGTTGCTGAGACCCAGTACTTC
TRBD1	NA	TRBV11-2	TRBJ1-2	CASSHRAGTGGPRNYGYTF	TGTGCCAGCAGCCACAGGGCCGGGACAGGGGGCCCTCGGAACTATGGCTACACCTTC
NA	many	TRBV4-1	TRBJ2-4	CASSPVGAKNIQYF	TGCGCCAGCAGCCCTGTAGGAGCCAAAAACATTCAGTACTTC
TRBD1	many	TRBV5-1	TRBJ2-3	CASSSDRGDTQYF	TGCGCCAGCAGCTCAGACAGGGGAGATACGCAGTATTTT
NA	many	TRBV6-2/TRBV6-3	TRBJ2-7	CASSYPAYEQYF	TGTGCCAGCAGTTATCCGGCCTACGAGCAGTACTTC
NA	once	TRBV5-1	TRBJ1-1	CASSYVPTTEAFF	TGCGCCAGCAGTTATGTTCCGACCACTGAAGCTTTCTTT
NA	many	TRBV25-1	TRBJ1-2	CASSDPGRFYGYTF	TGTGCCAGCAGTGATCCTGGACGTTTCTATGGCTACACCTTC
NA	many	TRBV3-1	TRBJ2-3	CASSQVAGLDTQYF	TGTGCCAGCAGCCAAGTGGCGGGGTTAGATACGCAGTATTTT
NA	many	TRBV12-3/TRBV12-4	TRBJ2-2	CATSYYTGNTGELFF	TGTGCCACCTCATACTATACAGGGAACACCGGGGAGCTGTTTTTT
TRBD2	many	TRBV20-1	TRBJ2-2	CSARLAGSTGELFF	TGCAGTGCCCGACTAGCGGGGAGCACCGGGGAGCTGTTTTTT
TRBD1	many	TRBV5-5	TRBJ1-3	CASSLGTASGNTIYF	TGTGCCAGCAGCTTAGGGACAGCCTCTGGAAACACCATATATTTT
TRBD2	NA	TRBV5-1	TRBJ2-5	CASSTAGGETQYF	TGCGCCAGCAGCACCGCGGGAGGGGAGACCCAGTACTTC
NA	NA	TRBV27	TRBJ2-1	CASSSRVLRYNEQFF	TGTGCCAGCAGTAGCAGGGTTCTCAGGTACAATGAGCAGTTCTTC
NA	NA	TRBV20-1	TRBJ1-1	CSARAGVGTEAFF	TGCAGTGCTAGGGCCGGTGTTGGCACTGAAGCTTTCTTT
NA	many	TRBV30	TRBJ2-1	CAWTELGPYNEQFF	TGTGCCTGGACAGAACTAGGACCCTACAATGAGCAGTTCTTC
TRBD1	many	TRBV12-3/TRBV12-4	TRBJ2-7	CASSLAPGQGTYEQYF	TGTGCCAGCAGTTTAGCTCCGGGACAGGGGACCTACGAGCAGTACTTC
NA	few	TRBV19	TRBJ1-1	CASRTRRLMNTEAFF	TGTGCCAGTAGGACGCGACGGCTCATGAACACTGAAGCTTTCTTT
TRBD2	few	TRBV5-1	TRBJ2-1	CASSLASGGAYNEQFF	TGCGCCAGCAGCCTTGCTAGCGGGGGGGCGTACAATGAGCAGTTCTTC
NA	NA	TRBV20-1	TRBJ1-2	CSAIQGDDYGYTF	TGCAGTGCCATACAGGGTGATGACTATGGCTACACCTTC
TRBD2	NA	TRBV12-3/TRBV12-4	TRBJ2-6	CASSWTGGSGANVLTF	TGTGCCAGCAGTTGGACGGGGGGATCTGGGGCCAACGTCCTGACTTTC